This paragraph reports one TCR beta chain. This entry is derived from a study of blood T cell repertoires in COVID-19. The CDR3 is made up of 14 amino acids. Trimming removed 2 bases at V and 4 bases at J, with 11 bases between. Germline values: CDR1 MNHEY, CDR2 SVGAGI. Authors' processing steps: Amplified reference gene primers provided the basis for estimating nucleated cell counts. Sequencing used immunoSEQ multiplex PCR; TCRdb keeps in-frame clones, though not all of them. Clonal size and the V and J genes are those of that table, whereas D and trimming came from the DNA. The sample lists approximately 240,000 clones, 65% to 80% occurring once.

The sequenced material came from peripheral blood. The receptor's source is a woman aged 40-49 years with active or convalescent COVID-19. The chain recombines TRBV6-5 with TRBJ1-2; D is perhaps TRBD1 (5 bases). CDR3 residues: CASSYRQGSYGYTF. The CDR3 nucleotides are TGTGCCAGCAGTTACCGCCAGGGATCCTATGGCTACACCTTC.